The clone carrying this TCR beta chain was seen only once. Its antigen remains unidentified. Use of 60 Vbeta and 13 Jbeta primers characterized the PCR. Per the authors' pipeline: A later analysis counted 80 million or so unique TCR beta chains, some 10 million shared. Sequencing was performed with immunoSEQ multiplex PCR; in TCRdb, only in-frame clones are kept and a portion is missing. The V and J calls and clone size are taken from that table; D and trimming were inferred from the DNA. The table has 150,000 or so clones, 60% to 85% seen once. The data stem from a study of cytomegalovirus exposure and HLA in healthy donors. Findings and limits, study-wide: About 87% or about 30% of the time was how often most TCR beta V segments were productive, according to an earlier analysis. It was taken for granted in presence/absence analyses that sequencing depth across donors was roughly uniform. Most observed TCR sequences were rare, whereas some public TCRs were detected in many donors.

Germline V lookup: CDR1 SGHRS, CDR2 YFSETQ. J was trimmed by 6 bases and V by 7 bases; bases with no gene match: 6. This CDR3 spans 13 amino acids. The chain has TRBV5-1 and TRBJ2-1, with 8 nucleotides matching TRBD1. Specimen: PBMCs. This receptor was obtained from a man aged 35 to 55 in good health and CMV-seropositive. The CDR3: CASGSRGPNEQFF. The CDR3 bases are TGCGCCAGCGGCTCCAGGGGGCCCAATGAGCAGTTCTTC. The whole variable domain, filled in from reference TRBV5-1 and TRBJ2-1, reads KAGVTQTPRYLIKTRGQQVTLSCSPISGHRSVSWYQQTPGQGLQFLFEYFSETQRNKGNFPGRFSGRQFSNSRSEMNVSTLELGDSALYLCASGSRGPNEQFFGPGTRLTVL.